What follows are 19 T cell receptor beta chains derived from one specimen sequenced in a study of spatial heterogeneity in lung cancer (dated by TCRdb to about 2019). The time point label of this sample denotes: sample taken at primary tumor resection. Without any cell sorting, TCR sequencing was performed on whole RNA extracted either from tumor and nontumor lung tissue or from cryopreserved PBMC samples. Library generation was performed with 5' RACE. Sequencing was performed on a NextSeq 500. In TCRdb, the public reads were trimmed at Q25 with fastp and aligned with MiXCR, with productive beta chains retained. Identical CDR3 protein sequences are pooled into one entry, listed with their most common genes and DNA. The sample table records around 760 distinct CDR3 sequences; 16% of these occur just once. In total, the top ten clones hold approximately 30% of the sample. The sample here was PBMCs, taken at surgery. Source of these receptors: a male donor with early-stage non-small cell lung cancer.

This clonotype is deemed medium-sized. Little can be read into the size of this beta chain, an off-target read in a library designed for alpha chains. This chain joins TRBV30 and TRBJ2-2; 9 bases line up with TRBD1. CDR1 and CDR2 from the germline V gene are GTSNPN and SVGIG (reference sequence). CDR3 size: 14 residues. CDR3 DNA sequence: TGTGTCCCACAGGACAGGGGCGACACCGGGGAGCTGTTTTTT. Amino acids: CVPQDRGDTGELFF.

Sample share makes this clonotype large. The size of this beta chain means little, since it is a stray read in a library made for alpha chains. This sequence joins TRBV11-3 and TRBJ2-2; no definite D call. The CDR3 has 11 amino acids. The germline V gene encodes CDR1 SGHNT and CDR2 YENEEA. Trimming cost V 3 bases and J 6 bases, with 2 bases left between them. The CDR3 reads CASSFPGELFF. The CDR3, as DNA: TGTGCCAGCAGCTTTCCCGGGGAGCTGTTTTTT. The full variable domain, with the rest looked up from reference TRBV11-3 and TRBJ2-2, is EAGVVQSPRYKIIEKKQPVAFWCNPISGHNTLYWYLQNLGQGPELLIRYENEEAVDDSQLPKDRFSAERLKGVDSTLKIQPAELGDSAVYLCASSFPGELFFGEGSRLTVL.

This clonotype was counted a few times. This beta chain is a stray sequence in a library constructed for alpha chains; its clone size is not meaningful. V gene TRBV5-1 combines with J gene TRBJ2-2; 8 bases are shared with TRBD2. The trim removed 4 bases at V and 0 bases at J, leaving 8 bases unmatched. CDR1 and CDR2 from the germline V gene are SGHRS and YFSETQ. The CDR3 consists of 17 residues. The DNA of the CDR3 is TGCGCCAGCAGCCGTACTAGCGGAGTCGCGAACACCGGGGAGCTGTTTTTT. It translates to CASSRTSGVANTGELFF.

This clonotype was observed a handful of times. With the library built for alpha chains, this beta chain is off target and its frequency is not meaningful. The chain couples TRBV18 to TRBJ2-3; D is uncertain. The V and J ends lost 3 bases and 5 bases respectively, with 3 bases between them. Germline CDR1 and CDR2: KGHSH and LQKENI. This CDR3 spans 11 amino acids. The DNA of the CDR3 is TGTGCCAGCTCACCGGGAGATACGCAGTATTTT. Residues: CASSPGDTQYF.

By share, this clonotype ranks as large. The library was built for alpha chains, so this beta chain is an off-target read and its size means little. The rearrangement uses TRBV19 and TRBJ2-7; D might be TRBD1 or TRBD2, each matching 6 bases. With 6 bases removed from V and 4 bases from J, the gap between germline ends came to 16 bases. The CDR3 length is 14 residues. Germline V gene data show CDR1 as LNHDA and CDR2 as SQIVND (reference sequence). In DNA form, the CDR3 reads TGTGCCAGTAGCTACTCGGGGGCGTGGTACGAGCAGTACTTC. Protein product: CASSYSGAWYEQYF.

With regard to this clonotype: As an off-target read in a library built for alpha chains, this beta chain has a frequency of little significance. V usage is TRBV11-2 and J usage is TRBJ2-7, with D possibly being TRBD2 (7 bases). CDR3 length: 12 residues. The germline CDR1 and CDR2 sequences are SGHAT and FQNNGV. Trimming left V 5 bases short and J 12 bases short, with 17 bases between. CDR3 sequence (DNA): TGTGCCAGCAGCCCGGGGGGCAGGGAGGGGTACTTC. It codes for CASSPGGREGYF.

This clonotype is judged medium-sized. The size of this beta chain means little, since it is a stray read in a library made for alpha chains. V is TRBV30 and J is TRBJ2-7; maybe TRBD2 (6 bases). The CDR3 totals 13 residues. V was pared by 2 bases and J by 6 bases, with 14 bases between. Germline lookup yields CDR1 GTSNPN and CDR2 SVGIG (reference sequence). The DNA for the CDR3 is TGTGCCTGGAGTCGCATCCAAGCGGGCGAGCAGTACTTC. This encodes CAWSRIQAGEQYF.

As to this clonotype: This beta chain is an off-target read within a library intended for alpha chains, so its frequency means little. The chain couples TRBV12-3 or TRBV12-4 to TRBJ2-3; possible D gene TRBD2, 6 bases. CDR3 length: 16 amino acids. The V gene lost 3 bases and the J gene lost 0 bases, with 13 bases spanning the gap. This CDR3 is CASSLRREQSTDTQYF. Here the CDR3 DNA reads TGTGCCAGCAGTTTGAGGAGGGAACAGAGCACAGATACGCAGTATTTT.

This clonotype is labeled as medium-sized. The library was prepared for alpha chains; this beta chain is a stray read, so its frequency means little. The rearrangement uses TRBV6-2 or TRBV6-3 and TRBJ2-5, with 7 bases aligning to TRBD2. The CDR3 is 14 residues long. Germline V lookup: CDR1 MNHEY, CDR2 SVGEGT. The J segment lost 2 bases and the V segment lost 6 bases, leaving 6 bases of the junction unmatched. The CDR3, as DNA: TGTGCCAGCAGGCCGGGACTACTTCAAGAGACCCAGTACTTC. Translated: CASRPGLLQETQYF.

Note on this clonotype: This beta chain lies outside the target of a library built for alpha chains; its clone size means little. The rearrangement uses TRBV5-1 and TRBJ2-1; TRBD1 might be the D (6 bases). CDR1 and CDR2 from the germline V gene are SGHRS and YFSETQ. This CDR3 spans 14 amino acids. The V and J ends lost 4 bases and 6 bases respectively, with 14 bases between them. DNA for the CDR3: TGCGCCAGCAGCATAGGTACAGGGATCAATGAGCAGTTCTTC. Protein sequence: CASSIGTGINEQFF.

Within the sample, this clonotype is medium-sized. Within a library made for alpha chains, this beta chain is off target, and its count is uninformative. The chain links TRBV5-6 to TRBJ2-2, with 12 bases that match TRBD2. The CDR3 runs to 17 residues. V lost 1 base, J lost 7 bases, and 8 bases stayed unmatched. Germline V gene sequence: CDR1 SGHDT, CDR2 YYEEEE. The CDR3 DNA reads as TGTGCCAGCAGCTTGAGGCTAGCGGGGGGGCCCATCGGGGAGCTGTTTTTT. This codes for CASSLRLAGGPIGELFF.

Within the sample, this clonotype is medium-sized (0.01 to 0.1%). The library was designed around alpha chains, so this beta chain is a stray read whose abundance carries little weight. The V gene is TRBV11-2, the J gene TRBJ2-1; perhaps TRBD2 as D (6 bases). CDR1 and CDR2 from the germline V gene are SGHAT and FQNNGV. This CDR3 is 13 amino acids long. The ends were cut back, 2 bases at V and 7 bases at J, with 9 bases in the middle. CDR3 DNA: TGTGCCAGCAGCTTACCCGGGGGAAATGAGCAGTTCTTC. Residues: CASSLPGGNEQFF.

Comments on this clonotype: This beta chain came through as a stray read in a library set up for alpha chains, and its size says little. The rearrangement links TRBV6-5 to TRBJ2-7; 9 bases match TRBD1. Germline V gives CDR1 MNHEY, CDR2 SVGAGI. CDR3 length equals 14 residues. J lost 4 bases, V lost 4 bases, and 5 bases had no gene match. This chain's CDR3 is CASSSRDRAYEQYF. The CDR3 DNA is TGTGCCAGCAGTTCCCGGGACAGGGCTTACGAGCAGTACTTC.

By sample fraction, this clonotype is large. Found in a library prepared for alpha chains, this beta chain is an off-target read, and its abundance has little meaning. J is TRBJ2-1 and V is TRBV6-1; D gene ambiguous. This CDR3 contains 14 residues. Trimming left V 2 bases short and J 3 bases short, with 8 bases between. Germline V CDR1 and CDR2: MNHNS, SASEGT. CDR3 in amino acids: CASSEWNNYNEQFF. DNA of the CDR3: TGTGCCAGCAGTGAATGGAACAACTACAATGAGCAGTTCTTC.

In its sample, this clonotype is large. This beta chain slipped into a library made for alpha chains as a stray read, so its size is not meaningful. The CDR3 is CASSGLSDTQYF. The CDR3 DNA is TGTGCCAGCAGCGGTCTCTCGGATACGCAGTATTTT. The rearrangement uses TRBV6-2 or TRBV6-3 and TRBJ2-3; no firm D call. Per germline, CDR1 MNHEY and CDR2 SVGEGT. This CDR3 is 12 amino acids long. Trimming removed 6 bases from V and 6 bases from J, with 10 bases in between.

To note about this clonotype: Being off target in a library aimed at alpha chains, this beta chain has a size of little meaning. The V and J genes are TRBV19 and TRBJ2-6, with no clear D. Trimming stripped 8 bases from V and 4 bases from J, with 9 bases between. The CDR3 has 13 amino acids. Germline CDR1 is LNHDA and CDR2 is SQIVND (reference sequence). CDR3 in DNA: TGTGCCAGTCTATTAGTAGGGGCCAACGTCCTGACTTTC. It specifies CASLLVGANVLTF.

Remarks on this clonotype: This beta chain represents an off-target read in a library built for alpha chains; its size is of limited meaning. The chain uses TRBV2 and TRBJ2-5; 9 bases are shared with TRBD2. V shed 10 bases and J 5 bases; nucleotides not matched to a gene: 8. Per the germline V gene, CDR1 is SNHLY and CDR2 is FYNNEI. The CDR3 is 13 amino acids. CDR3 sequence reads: CATKRGVEETQYF. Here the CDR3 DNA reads TGTGCCACCAAGCGGGGGGTCGAGGAGACCCAGTACTTC.

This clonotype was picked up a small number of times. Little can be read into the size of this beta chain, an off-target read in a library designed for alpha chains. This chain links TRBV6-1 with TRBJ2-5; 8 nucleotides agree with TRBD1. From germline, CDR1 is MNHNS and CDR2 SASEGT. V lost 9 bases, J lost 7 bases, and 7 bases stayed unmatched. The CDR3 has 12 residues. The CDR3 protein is CASIRGRGTQYF. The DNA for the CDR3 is TGTGCCAGTATCAGGGGGCGCGGGACCCAGTACTTC.

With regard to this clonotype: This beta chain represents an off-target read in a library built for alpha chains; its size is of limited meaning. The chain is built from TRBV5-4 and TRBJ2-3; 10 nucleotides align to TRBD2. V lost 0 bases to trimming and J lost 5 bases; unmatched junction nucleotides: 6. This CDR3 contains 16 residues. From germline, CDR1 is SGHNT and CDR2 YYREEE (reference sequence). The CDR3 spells CASSLAWSGGGDTQYF. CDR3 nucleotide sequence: TGTGCCAGCAGCTTGGCCTGGAGCGGGGGGGGAGATACGCAGTATTTT.